The sequence of this TCR beta chain was determined in a study of T cell repertoires in cytomegalovirus infection. Points from the study as a whole: People with CMV and the relevant HLA were identified by cumulative public TCR beta family frequency.

Per the germline V gene, CDR1 is SGHDT and CDR2 is YYEEEE. The CDR3 extends over 14 amino acids. Trimming cost V 3 bases and J 7 bases; bases outside gene matches: 9. Each CDR3 protein is one row after TCRdb ran MiXCR on the reads. The data hold hundreds of thousands of distinct CDR3 sequences, with roughly a sixth observed a single time. With regard to this clonotype: Its antigen is not identified.

The sequencing sample was made of PBMCs. This TCR came from a human donor in good health (CMV status not recorded). Some clones in this sample may be carry-over from other donors' samples. The rearrangement joins TRBV5-6 to TRBJ1-2, with TRBD1 matching 7 bases. In nucleotides, the CDR3 is TGTGCCAGCAGCTCAACAGGGGTACTCTTTGGCTACACCTTC. Translation gives CASSSTGVLFGYTF.